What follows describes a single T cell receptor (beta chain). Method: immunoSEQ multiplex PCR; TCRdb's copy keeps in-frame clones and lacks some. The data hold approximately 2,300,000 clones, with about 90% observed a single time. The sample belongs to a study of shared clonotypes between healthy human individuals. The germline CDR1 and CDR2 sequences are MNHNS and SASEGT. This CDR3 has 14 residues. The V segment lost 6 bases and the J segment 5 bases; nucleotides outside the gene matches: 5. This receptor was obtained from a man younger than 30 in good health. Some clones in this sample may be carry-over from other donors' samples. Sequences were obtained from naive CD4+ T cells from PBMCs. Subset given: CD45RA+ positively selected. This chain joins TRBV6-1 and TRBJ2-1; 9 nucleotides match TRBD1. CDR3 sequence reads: CASSGTGYDNEQFF. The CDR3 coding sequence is TGTGCCAGCAGCGGGACAGGGTACGACAATGAGCAGTTCTTC.